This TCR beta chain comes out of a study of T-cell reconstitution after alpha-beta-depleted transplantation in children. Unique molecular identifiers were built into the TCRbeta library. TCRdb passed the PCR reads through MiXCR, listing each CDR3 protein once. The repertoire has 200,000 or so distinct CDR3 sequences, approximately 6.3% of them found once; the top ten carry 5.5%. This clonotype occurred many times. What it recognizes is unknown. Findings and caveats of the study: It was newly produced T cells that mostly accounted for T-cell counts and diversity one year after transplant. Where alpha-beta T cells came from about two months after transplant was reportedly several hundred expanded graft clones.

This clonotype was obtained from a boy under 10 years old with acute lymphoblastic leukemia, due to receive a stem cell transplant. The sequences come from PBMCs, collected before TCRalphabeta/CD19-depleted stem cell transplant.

CDR3 loop: CASSSNRVSSYNEQFF. CDR3 bases: TGTGCCAGCAGCTCCAACAGGGTCAGCTCCTACAATGAGCAGTTCTTC. The rearrangement joins TRBV7-9 to TRBJ2-1, with D possibly TRBD1 on 6 matching bases. This CDR3 has 16 amino acids. V was trimmed by 4 bases and J by 0 bases, leaving 13 bases between them. Looked up from germline, CDR1 is SEHNR and CDR2 is FQNEAQ (reference sequence).